These T cell receptor beta chains were read from a single sample in a study of shared clonotypes between healthy human individuals. Here immunoSEQ multiplex PCR was the method, and the copy in TCRdb shows in-frame clones only, minus some. The repertoire holds 2,500,000 or so clones, just over 90% seen once, with 0.11% to 0.15% in the top ten. The sequencing input was naive CD4+ T cells sorted from blood. The source of these receptors is a man aged 18 to 35 in good health. The CDR3 runs from the conserved cysteine through the conserved F or W.

>16|TRBV2|TRBJ1-5
CASRLGRVLSSQPQHF
>14|TRBV5-1|TRBJ2-5
CASSLTIGGETQYF
>14|TRBV2|TRBJ2-7
CASSGSGRVYEQYF
>13|TRBV5-6|TRBJ1-4
CASSLGRSGKLFF
>12|TRBV7-3|TRBJ2-5
CASLSPHETQYF
>13|TRBV7-2|TRBJ2-7
CASSLTRAYEQYF
>12|TRBV28|TRBJ1-6
CASSSTISPLHF
>12|TRBV29-1|TRBJ1-2
CSVEVGDYGYTF
>15|TRBV6-5|TRBJ1-4
CASSRSTGGNEKLFF
>15|TRBV10-1|TRBJ1-2
CASILTTGSTGGYTF
>11|TRBV28|TRBJ2-5
CASKGSKTQYF
>16|TRBV18|TRBJ1-1
CASSPTPWTGGTEAFF
>17|TRBV10-3|TRBJ2-3
CAISEIGSLRTTDTQYF
>13|TRBV5-1|TRBJ2-7
CASSSPVDYEQYF
>13|TRBV18|TRBJ2-1
CASSPMSGDQQFF
>14|TRBV7-2|TRBJ2-2
CASSKTASSGELFF
>13|TRBV11-2|TRBJ1-2
CASSPQGVYGYTF
>14|TRBV5-6|TRBJ1-2
CASSFGQGWNGYTF
>14|TRBV4-1|TRBJ2-7
CASAREIPNYEQYF
>13|TRBV5-1|TRBJ1-1
CASSGTGGTEAFF
>14|TRBV2|TRBJ2-6
CASREVSGANVLTF